This T cell receptor (beta chain) was obtained from a study of OX40 agonist ivuxolimab in advanced cancers. Study findings and constraints: People who partly responded at 0.1-3.0 mg/kg had some of the least clonal expansion seen.

The protocol was immunoSEQ multiplex PCR, while the TCRdb copy is restricted to in-frame clones and leaves out a portion. The table shows about 82,000 clones, with approximately 85% occurring only once. The V end lost 0 bases, the J end lost 4 bases, and 5 bases lay between the germline ends. The CDR3 sequence is 14 residues long. Germline V gene data show CDR1 as SGDLS and CDR2 as YYNGEE. Notes on this clone: The antigen remains undetermined.

The clonotype comes from an adult with an advanced solid tumor such as melanoma, head and neck, liver or kidney cancer. The gene calls are TRBV9 and TRBJ1-6; D gene ambiguous. The sequencing here drew on CD4+ or CD8+ T cells sorted from blood, taken in a trial of the OX40 agonist ivuxolimab. The CDR3 sequence: CASSVGGYNSPLHF. Here the CDR3 DNA reads TGTGCCAGCAGCGTAGGAGGGTATAATTCACCCCTCCACTTT.